This entry lists 14 T cell receptor beta chains sequenced from one sample in a study of T cells in women clearing cervical HPV infection. Using immunoSEQ multiplex PCR, the repertoire was profiled, and TCRdb retains in-frame clones only, with some absent. This repertoire comprises about 14,000 clones; its ten largest clones make up less than 10%. The source material was blood buffy coat. These receptors all come from a woman between 18 and 75 years old with a cervical HPV16 infection that either progressed to CIN3+ or cleared (not recorded which).

With regard to this clone: The DNA ends 3 residues before the CDR3 does, and the rest of the CDR3 is filled in from the germline J gene. The chain links TRBV7-2 to TRBJ2-5; D remains unclear. Germline loops: CDR1 SGHTA, CDR2 FQGNSA. V lost 4 bases and J lost 7, with 13 bases in between. The CDR3 runs to 13 residues. CDR3 sequence: CASSYLGSGTQYF. CDR3 DNA, as far as it was read: TGTGCCAGCAGCTACCTGGGTTCAGGGACC.

Regarding this clone: Read coverage stops 3 residues before the CDR3 terminus; the germline J gene supplies the remainder. The genes are TRBV19 and TRBJ2-2, with D possibly called TRBD1 or TRBD2 (6 bases each). Germline CDR1 is LNHDA and CDR2 is SQIVND (reference sequence). The V and J ends lost 7 bases and 4 bases respectively, with 19 bases between them. There are 16 residues in the CDR3. The CDR3 reads CASTPGRGGITGELFF. Partial CDR3 DNA: TGTGCCAGTACCCCTGGCAGGGGAGGTATCACCGGGGAG.

A remark on this clone: The germline gene is not matched at one end of the junction; a read error may be the cause. The observed sequence ends 3 residues before the CDR3 terminus, with the missing tail filled in from the germline J gene. Other DNA sequences in the same sample also yield this CDR3. The chain links TRBV19 to TRBJ1-3; D is possibly TRBD1 (6 bases). This CDR3 region has 18 residues. Germline V lookup: CDR1 LNHDA, CDR2 SQIVND (reference sequence). CDR3 sequence reads: CASSHRGGHETSGNTIYF. The sequenced CDR3 bases are TGTGCCAGTAGCCACCGAGGGGGACACGAAACCTCTGGAAACACG.

As regards this clone: The read stops 3 residues short of the end of the CDR3; the missing end is completed from the germline J gene. This rearrangement joins TRBV5-6 to TRBJ1-1; tentatively, D is TRBD1 (5 bases). Looked up from germline, CDR1 is SGHDT and CDR2 is YYEEEE. The CDR3 contains 15 residues. V was cut by 3 bases and J by 2 bases, with 14 bases left in between. The sequenced CDR3 bases are TGTGCCAGCAGCTCAACTCCCGACAGCAACACTGAA. The encoded protein is CASSSTPDSNTE. The CDR3 in full is CASSSTPDSNTEAFF.

A note on this clone: The CDR3 extends 3 residues past the end of the read, so its final part is completed from the germline J gene. The chain is built from TRBV20-1 and TRBJ2-1, with 10 bases matching TRBD2. Germline CDR1 reads DFQATT; CDR2 reads SNEGSKA (reference sequence). The V and J ends lost 6 bases and 4 bases, in that order; junction bases with no gene match: 3. The CDR3 spans 13 residues. CDR3 sequence reads: CSAILAGYNEQFF. Incomplete CDR3 DNA: TGCAGTGCAATACTAGCGGGGTACAATGAG.

To note about this clone: The CDR3 extends 3 residues past the end of the read, so its final part is completed from the germline J gene. This rearrangement joins TRBV20-1 to TRBJ2-3, with a tentative D call TRBD2 (6 bases). CDR3 size: 16 residues. The germline V gene has CDR1 DFQATT and CDR2 SNEGSKA (reference sequence). CDR3 protein: CSAREFGLAFRETQYF. CDR3 DNA (partial): TGCAGTGCTAGAGAGTTTGGGCTAGCGTTTCGGGAGACG.

With respect to this clone: Read data end 3 residues before the CDR3 end; the end is taken from the germline J gene. The genes are TRBV19 and TRBJ1-2, with unresolved D. The CDR3 is made up of 14 amino acids. Germline V gene sequence: CDR1 LNHDA, CDR2 SQIVND (reference sequence). The sequenced part of the CDR3 DNA is TGTGCCAGTAGTTCCCTAGAAGCAGAAGAGAGC. It yields the protein CASSSLEAEES. The entire CDR3 is CASSSLEAEESYTF.

Comment on this clone: The read ends 3 residues shy of where the CDR3 ends; the end is completed using the germline J gene. The V and J genes are TRBV5-6 and TRBJ2-4, with D perhaps TRBD1 (6 bases). The CDR3 is 14 amino acids. Looked up from germline, CDR1 is SGHDT and CDR2 is YYEEEE. This CDR3 is CASSLGQVQETQYF. The DNA read from the CDR3 is TGTGCCAGCAGCTTGGGACAGGTACAAGAGACT. Full variable domain (outside the CDR3, taken from reference TRBV5-6 and TRBJ2-4): DAGVTQSPTHLIKTRGQQVTLRCSPKSGHDTVSWYQQALGQGPQFIFQYYEEEERQRGNFPDRFSGHQFPNYSSELNVNALLLGDSALYLCASSLGQVQETQYFGAGTRLSVL.

As for this clone: The sequenced fragment ends 3 residues before the CDR3 boundary, so the rest is inferred from the germline J gene. V usage is TRBV4-1 and J usage is TRBJ2-3, with 7 bases lining up with TRBD2. Losses at the gene ends were 1 base for V and 0 bases for J; bases not matched to a gene: 10. The CDR3 covers 18 residues. Germline values: CDR1 MGHRA, CDR2 YSYEKL. The sequenced part of the CDR3 DNA is TGCGCCAGCAGCCAAGGCAAGAGCGGGGCGACTAGCACAGATACG. As protein: CASSQGKSGATSTDT. The CDR3 reads in full as CASSQGKSGATSTDTQYF.

Points on this clone: The read finishes 3 residues shy of the CDR3 end, and the germline J gene is used to complete it. The rearrangement joins TRBV20-1 to TRBJ2-1; 8 bases are a match to TRBD2. Germline CDR1 is DFQATT and CDR2 is SNEGSKA (reference sequence). The J segment lost 1 base and the V segment lost 2 bases, leaving 7 bases of the junction unmatched. There are 16 residues in the CDR3. The DNA read from the CDR3 is TGCAGTGCTAGAAGGGGGTCTAGCGGGTCCTACAATGAG. Translating it yields CSARRGSSGSYNE. The full CDR3 protein is CSARRGSSGSYNEQFF.

As regards this clone: The observed sequence ends 3 residues before the CDR3 terminus, with the missing tail filled in from the germline J gene. The V call is TRBV7-2, the J call TRBJ2-5; 7 positions match TRBD1. The CDR3 is made up of 14 amino acids. The ends lost 1 base at V and 6 bases at J; junction bases unmatched: 5. CDR1 is SGHTA and CDR2 is FQGNSA in the germline V gene. The CDR3 DNA, read in part, is TGTGCCAGCAGCTTAGGGAGACAGGGCCAGACC. This translates into CASSLGRQGQT. The whole CDR3 is CASSLGRQGQTQYF.

Of note for this clone: The read terminates 3 residues before the CDR3 end, so the remaining end is supplied by the germline J gene. The rearrangement uses TRBV4-2 and TRBJ2-7; weak D call: TRBD2 (6 bases). V lost 1 base, J lost 6 bases, and 16 bases lay in between. Per the germline V gene, CDR1 is LGHNA and CDR2 is YNFKEQ. The length of the CDR3 is 15 residues. The covered CDR3 bases are TGTGCCAGCAGCCAAGGGTCGAGCGGGTATAGCGAG. It codes for CASSQGSSGYSE. The full CDR3 reads CASSQGSSGYSEQYF.

By frequency, this clone is medium-sized. The read comes to an end 3 residues before the CDR3 does, leaving the germline J gene to fill in the end. This sequence joins TRBV7-2 and TRBJ2-2; D is uncertain. V was shortened by 5 bases and J by 7 bases, with 11 bases between the two germline ends. This CDR3 is built from 13 residues. Germline V gene data show CDR1 as SGHTA and CDR2 as FQGNSA. CDR3 in amino acids: CASSPFSRGELFF. The DNA read from the CDR3 is TGTGCCAGCAGCCCCTTTTCTCGCGGGGAG.

With respect to this clone: The CDR3 is cut off 3 residues early in the read; its end comes from the germline J gene. This chain links TRBV18 with TRBJ1-1; tentative D call: TRBD1 (6 bases). Germline loops: CDR1 KGHSH, CDR2 LQKENI. Trimming stripped 3 bases from V and 1 base from J, with 12 bases between. This CDR3 spans 15 amino acids. The CDR3 is CASSPPSGQNTEAFF. The covered CDR3 bases are TGTGCCAGCTCACCCCCTTCGGGACAGAACACTGAA.